A selection of T cell receptor beta chains follows, all from one sample in a study of Graves' ophthalmopathy and Graves' hyperthyroidism. A single record per CDR3 protein comes from TCRdb applying MiXCR to the multiplex PCR reads. The table has a few hundred thousand distinct CDR3 sequences, 20% to 25% seen once. The sample comprised peripheral blood. The receptors come from a woman aged 50 to 65 with Graves' ophthalmopathy. Both conserved end residues are part of each CDR3. Each record gives: D gene, CDR3 length, clone size, V gene, J gene, CDR3 DNA, CDR3 protein. A D gene is named only where the DNA matches it firmly. Clone size is not always given. Where it is, it says once, few, many or a class for expanded clones.

NA	18	few	TRBV11-2	TRBJ2-2	TGTGCCAGCAACCATTATAGGAACCTCGGCCCGAACACCGGGGAGCTGTTTTTT	CASNHYRNLGPNTGELFF
NA	14	many	TRBV19	TRBJ1-2	TGTGCCAGTACTGACGGGGGAAAGGTCTATGGCTACACCTTC	CASTDGGKVYGYTF
NA	13	few	TRBV30	TRBJ1-1	TGTGCCTGGGTAGGACAGAAGAACACTGAAGCTTTCTTT	CAWVGQKNTEAFF
NA	11	many	TRBV20-1	TRBJ2-5	TGCAGTGCGGGCTCGCGTGCGGCCCAGTACTTC	CSAGSRAAQYF
NA	15	medium-sized	TRBV28	TRBJ1-1	TGTGCCAGCAGTTTAGAAGGTCTGAGGAACACTGAAGCTTTCTTT	CASSLEGLRNTEAFF
NA	18	once	TRBV10-3	TRBJ2-4	TGTGCCATCAGTGAGTCAGGAGGGGCTGAACTTTCCAAAAACATTCAGTACTTC	CAISESGGAELSKNIQYF
NA	14	NA	TRBV18	TRBJ2-5	TGTGCCAGCTCACCTGACAGTTTCCAAGAGACCCAGTACTTC	CASSPDSFQETQYF
NA	16	many	TRBV6-4	TRBJ1-1	TGTGCCAGCAGTGTGGGGGGCATAGGAAGTCTCACTGAAGCTTTCTTT	CASSVGGIGSLTEAFF
NA	14	many	TRBV7-2	TRBJ1-5	TGTGCCAGCAGCTTCACCGGGCCCAATCAGCCCCAGCATTTT	CASSFTGPNQPQHF
TRBD1	17	many	TRBV4-2	TRBJ1-5	TGTGCCAGCAGCCAAGAAGGGGGGGGACAGCGCCGTCAGCCCCAGCATTTT	CASSQEGGGQRRQPQHF
TRBD1	14	few	TRBV6-1	TRBJ1-2	TGTGCCAGTAGTGAAGGGGACAGGGACTATGGCTACACCTTC	CASSEGDRDYGYTF
NA	10	many	TRBV6-4	TRBJ2-4	TGTGCCAGCAGTGATCACATTCAGTACTTC	CASSDHIQYF
NA	15	many	TRBV5-4	TRBJ2-2	TGTGCCAGCACCCCTTGGGGGGACAACACCGGGGAGCTGTTTTTT	CASTPWGDNTGELFF
NA	16	many	TRBV5-1	TRBJ1-1	TGCGCCAGCGCTAGGGTGCGACAGGATTTGAACACTGAAGCTTTCTTT	CASARVRQDLNTEAFF
TRBD2	16	NA	TRBV4-3	TRBJ2-7	TGCGCCAGCAGCCAAGATCGGGGGGGCGGCTCCTACGAGCAGTACTTC	CASSQDRGGGSYEQYF
TRBD1	19	few	TRBV27	TRBJ1-6	TGTGCCAGCAGTCCGATTCGGGTACAGGGGGCCTCTTATAATTCACCCCTCCACTTT	CASSPIRVQGASYNSPLHF
TRBD1	16	many	TRBV19	TRBJ1-5	TGTGCCAGTAGTATAGAAACGGACAGGGGCAATCAGCCCCAGCATTTT	CASSIETDRGNQPQHF
NA	14	NA	TRBV12-3/TRBV12-4	TRBJ2-5	TGTGCCAGCAGTTTCGCGGGGCCCCAAGAGACCCAGTACTTC	CASSFAGPQETQYF
TRBD1	13	many	TRBV6-1	TRBJ1-2	TGTGCCAGCAGTGAGAGGACAGGGCAAGGCTACACCTTC	CASSERTGQGYTF
TRBD2	15	few	TRBV19	TRBJ2-7	TGTGCCAGTAGTGTCGCCGGGACTAACTCCTACGAGCAGTACTTC	CASSVAGTNSYEQYF
NA	15	many	TRBV20-1	TRBJ2-7	TGCAGTGCTAGTAGCGGCGCGGGTACCTCCTACGAGCAGTACTTC	CSASSGAGTSYEQYF
NA	12	few	TRBV12-3/TRBV12-4	TRBJ2-2	TGTGCCATCAAGAATCTGGGCGGGGAGCTGTTTTTT	CAIKNLGGELFF
NA	14	many	TRBV7-9	TRBJ1-2	TGTGCCAGCAGCTTAGGCGGGGGCATCGATGGCTACACCTTC	CASSLGGGIDGYTF
NA	16	few	TRBV24-1	TRBJ1-5	TGTGCCACCAGTGATACGGGAGGGAATAGCAATCAGCCCCAGCATTTT	CATSDTGGNSNQPQHF
NA	15	many	TRBV10-1	TRBJ2-7	TGCGCCAGCAGTGAGTCGGCTTCGGATTCCTACGAGCAGTACTTC	CASSESASDSYEQYF
TRBD2	14	NA	TRBV20-1	TRBJ2-5	TGCAGTGCTACAAGAGGACTAGCAGGAGAGAACCAGTACTTC	CSATRGLAGENQYF
TRBD2	15	many	TRBV7-2	TRBJ2-7	TGTGCCAGCAGCTTAGGTTCTAGCGGGAGTTACGAGCAGTACTTC	CASSLGSSGSYEQYF
NA	14	NA	TRBV18	TRBJ2-2	TGTGCCAGCTCACCTGAGTCGAACACCGGGGAGCTGTTTTTT	CASSPESNTGELFF
NA	14	NA	TRBV24-1	TRBJ2-2	TGTGCCACCAGGCGGGCAGGGGACACCGGGGAGCTGTTTTTT	CATRRAGDTGELFF
TRBD1	14	NA	TRBV11-1	TRBJ2-5	TGTGCCAGCAGCCCTAACCAAGGACAGGGGTCCCAGTACTTC	CASSPNQGQGSQYF